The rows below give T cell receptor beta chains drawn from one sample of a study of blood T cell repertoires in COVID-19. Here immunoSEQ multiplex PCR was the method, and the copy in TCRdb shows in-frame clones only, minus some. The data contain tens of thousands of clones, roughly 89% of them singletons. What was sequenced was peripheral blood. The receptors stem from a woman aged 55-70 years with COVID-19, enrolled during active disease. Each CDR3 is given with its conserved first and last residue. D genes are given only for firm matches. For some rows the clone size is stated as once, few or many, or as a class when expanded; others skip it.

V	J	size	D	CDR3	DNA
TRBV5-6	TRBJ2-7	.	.	CASSPWTGEQYF	TGTGCCAGCAGCCCTTGGACTGGCGAGCAGTACTTC
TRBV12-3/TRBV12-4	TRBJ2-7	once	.	CASGLLAYEQYF	TGTGCCAGTGGACTTCTAGCCTACGAGCAGTACTTC
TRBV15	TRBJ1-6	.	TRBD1	CANTRGQGRSNSPLHF	TGTGCCAATACCCGGGGACAGGGGAGATCTAATTCACCCCTCCACTTT
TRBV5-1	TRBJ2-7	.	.	CASSLAGLWDEQYF	TGCGCCAGCAGCTTGGCGGGACTTTGGGACGAGCAGTACTTC
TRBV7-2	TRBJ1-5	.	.	CASSPHRDQPQHF	TGTGCCAGCAGCCCCCACAGGGATCAGCCCCAGCATTTT
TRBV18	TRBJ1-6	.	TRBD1	CASSLNGQARSYNSPLHF	TGTGCCAGCTCACTCAACGGACAGGCGCGCTCCTATAATTCACCCCTCCACTTT
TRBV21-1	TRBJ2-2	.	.	CASSKFGGHSNTGELFF	TGTGCCAGCAGCAAATTTGGGGGACACTCGAACACCGGGGAGCTGTTTTTT
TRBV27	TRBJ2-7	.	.	CASSHGQPYEQYF	TGTGCCAGCAGTCACGGACAGCCCTACGAGCAGTACTTC
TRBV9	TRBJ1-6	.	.	CASSDAVGSYNSPLHF	TGTGCCAGCAGCGATGCAGTCGGGTCCTATAATTCACCCCTCCACTTT
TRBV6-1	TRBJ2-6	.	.	CASSAMAGFSGANVLTF	TGTGCCAGCAGTGCCATGGCAGGGTTCTCTGGGGCCAACGTCCTGACTTTC
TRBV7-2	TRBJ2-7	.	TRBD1	CASSPRQGYEQYF	TGTGCCAGCAGCCCCCGACAGGGCTACGAGCAGTACTTC
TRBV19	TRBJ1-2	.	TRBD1	CASSIGTVASYGYTF	TGTGCCAGTAGTATCGGGACAGTGGCATCTTATGGCTACACCTTC
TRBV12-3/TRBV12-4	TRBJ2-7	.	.	CASSLAVTGEQYF	TGTGCCAGCAGTTTAGCCGTGACGGGAGAGCAGTACTTC
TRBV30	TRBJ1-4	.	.	CAWSPRQANEKLFF	TGTGCCTGGAGTCCACGGCAGGCTAATGAAAAACTGTTTTTT
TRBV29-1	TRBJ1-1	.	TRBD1	CSALDRAMNTEAFF	TGCAGCGCCTTGGACAGGGCCATGAACACTGAAGCTTTCTTT
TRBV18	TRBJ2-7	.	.	CASSPPTAPYEQYF	TGTGCCAGCTCACCACCGACAGCGCCCTACGAGCAGTACTTC
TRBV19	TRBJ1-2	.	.	CASSIDHREGYGYTF	TGTGCCAGTAGTATAGATCACCGGGAAGGCTATGGCTACACCTTC
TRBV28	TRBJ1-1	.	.	CASSSSLGANKAGTEAFF	TGTGCCAGCAGTTCCAGCTTAGGGGCAAATAAAGCTGGCACTGAAGCTTTCTTT
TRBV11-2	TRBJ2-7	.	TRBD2	CASRQGLEAGVYEQYF	TGTGCCAGTCGGCAAGGTTTGGAGGCGGGAGTCTACGAGCAGTACTTC